Listed below are T cell receptor beta chains from one sample, sequenced in a study of T cell changes during pregnancy in multiple sclerosis. Profiling relied on immunoSEQ multiplex PCR, and the TCRdb table lists in-frame clones only, not all of them. Among approximately 100,000 clones, around nine tenths were seen once, and the ten largest hold approximately 1.2%. The sequences come from peripheral blood, collected in the second trimester of pregnancy. The receptor source for this set is a female donor with multiple sclerosis, enrolled in a pregnancy study. The CDR3 runs from the conserved cysteine through the conserved F or W. Each record gives: V gene, J gene, clone size, CDR3 protein. Size tells how often a clone was seen (once, few, many) or the class of an expanded clone, and some rows leave it out.

TRBV28,TRBJ1-2,NA,CASRGQGEGYTF
TRBV27,TRBJ1-2,once,CASSPNFRQGYGYTF
TRBV6-5,TRBJ2-7,NA,CASSRTSAPLYEQYF
TRBV7-9,TRBJ2-1,once,CASRPGTSGGYNEQFF
TRBV7-8,TRBJ2-1,NA,CASSAGTSGYNEQFF
TRBV20-1,TRBJ2-7,NA,CSAANYEQYF
TRBV19,TRBJ2-5,NA,CASSPRTGTFGETQYF
TRBV5-6,TRBJ2-1,NA,CASSLGGLAGYNEQFF
TRBV28,TRBJ1-1,NA,CASRLGESNTEAFF
TRBV19,TRBJ1-5,NA,CASSMDRGQPQHF
TRBV9,TRBJ2-1,NA,CASSVASGRSYNEQFF
TRBV7-9,TRBJ2-5,NA,CASSLAGGPNPGTQYF
TRBV6-6,TRBJ1-1,NA,CASSYSVGGNTEAFF
TRBV12-2,TRBJ1-5,NA,CASRSCESCNQPQHF
TRBV10-3,TRBJ2-5,NA,CAISESRGQETQYF
TRBV5-1,TRBJ2-1,NA,CASEKGGAGVYNEQFF
TRBV5-1,TRBJ1-1,NA,CASSLDRAGTEAFF
TRBV27,TRBJ2-1,NA,CASAGLSSYNEQFF
TRBV7-3,TRBJ2-3,NA,CASSYLGLENTQYF
TRBV18,TRBJ1-1,NA,CASSGQGVGTEAFF
TRBV6-1,TRBJ1-3,NA,CASSEVVSGDSSGNTIYF
TRBV18,TRBJ2-3,NA,CASSAVSVSTDTQYF
TRBV10-2,TRBJ2-7,NA,CASSANPRFSYPTSEQYF
TRBV5-6,TRBJ1-4,NA,CASSGPRTGYNREKLFF
TRBV5-4,TRBJ2-1,NA,CASSLYGRVKNEQFF
TRBV5-1,TRBJ2-7,NA,CASSLVPRLYEQYF
TRBV27,TRBJ2-7,once,CASSHPTGTVSYEQYF
TRBV19,NA,NA,CATSTGPSYEQYF
TRBV2,TRBJ1-2,NA,CASSDGGAGGYTF
TRBV6-1,TRBJ2-1,NA,CATTRGGDYNEQFF
TRBV5-1,TRBJ1-1,NA,CASETVPNTEAFF
TRBV14,TRBJ1-1,NA,CASSQGAGGALNTEAFF
TRBV7-6,TRBJ2-7,NA,CASSPTEGAREQYF
TRBV6-6,TRBJ2-7,NA,CASSLGLAYEQYF
TRBV4-2,TRBJ2-5,NA,CASSQDPTGEETQYF
TRBV19,TRBJ1-5,NA,CASSIMTGGSNQPQHF
TRBV18,TRBJ2-5,NA,CASSPTGTAQETQYF
TRBV5-1,TRBJ2-3,NA,CASSLEGVDTQYF
TRBV5-4,TRBJ2-7,NA,CASSLAPGVVSEQYF
TRBV5-1,TRBJ2-1,NA,CASSPGGGHEQFF
TRBV30,TRBJ1-2,NA,CAWAQSAGLGSGYTF
TRBV2,TRBJ2-3,NA,CASSGLAPTDTQYF
TRBV5-8,TRBJ2-7,NA,CASSSETWTGEQYF
TRBV2,TRBJ2-7,NA,CASTPSGSYEQYF
TRBV6-1,TRBJ1-1,NA,CASSSEQGWRAFF
TRBV19,TRBJ1-5,NA,CASSIGQGYDQPQHF
TRBV5-1,TRBJ2-1,once,CASSSGTGNPHEQFF
TRBV19,TRBJ1-1,once,CASSQTGSTNTEAFF
TRBV15,TRBJ1-4,NA,CATSREGGGEKLFF
TRBV6-4,TRBJ2-1,once,CASSRLAGEHNEQFF
TRBV5-1,TRBJ2-3,NA,CASSVGTSGRYGDTQYF
TRBV5-4,TRBJ1-3,NA,CASSLAGTGQNTIYF
TRBV6-1,TRBJ1-2,NA,CASSEDGGKGYGYTF
TRBV6-1,TRBJ2-3,once,CASSGDFRTDTQYF
TRBV5-6,TRBJ1-1,NA,CASSGNRGLNTEAFF
TRBV7-9,TRBJ2-7,NA,CASSLVDEQYF
TRBV5-1,TRBJ2-7,NA,CASSVGQDEQYF